These 20 T cell receptor beta chains were sequenced from one sample in a study of T cell changes during pregnancy in multiple sclerosis. Libraries were prepared by immunoSEQ multiplex PCR; TCRdb keeps only in-frame clonotypes and omits some of them. The sample holds about 44,000 clones, 80% to 90% seen once. Source: CD4+ T cells from peripheral blood mononuclear cells, taken after pregnancy. Receptors were obtained from a female donor with multiple sclerosis, enrolled in a pregnancy study.

The chain links TRBV28 to TRBJ2-6; D is perhaps TRBD1 (7 bases). CDR1 and CDR2 from the germline V gene are MDHEN and SYDVKM. V dropped 2 bases and J dropped 1 base, with 12 bases sitting between them. The CDR3 covers 17 residues. The CDR3 DNA reads TGTGCCAGCAGTTTAGGTCAGGGGGGTTCTGGGGCCAACGTCCTGACTTTC. Amino acids: CASSLGQGGSGANVLTF. Looking up the rest from reference TRBV28 and TRBJ2-6 gives the full variable domain: DVKVTQSSRYLVKRTGEKVFLECVQDMDHENMFWYRQDPGLGLRLIYFSYDVKMKEKGDIPEGYSVSREKKERFSLILESASTNQTSMYLCASSLGQGGSGANVLTFGAGSRLTVL.

The genes are TRBV10-3 and TRBJ1-4; D ambiguous. The CDR3 extends over 14 amino acids. Deletions cut 8 bases from V and 5 bases from J, with 15 bases between. Germline loops: CDR1 ENHRY, CDR2 SYGVKD. CDR3 in DNA: TGTGCCATCTCCCGAGGCTCCCAAAATGAAAAACTGTTTTTT. Protein: CAISRGSQNEKLFF.

V and J are TRBV6-5 and TRBJ2-7; the D is unclear. Germline V lookup: CDR1 MNHEY, CDR2 SVGAGI. The CDR3 spans 12 residues. The V end was cut by 6 bases, the J end by 0 bases, with 6 bases between. The CDR3 DNA sequence: TGTGCCAGCAGAGCCGTCTCCTACGAGCAGTACTTC. This sequence encodes CASRAVSYEQYF.

V usage is TRBV6-6 and J usage is TRBJ2-7; 8 bases are shared with TRBD1. This CDR3 has 14 amino acids. Germline CDR1 MNHNY, CDR2 SVGAGI (reference sequence). Trimming removed 5 bases from V and 6 bases from J; junction bases left unmatched: 9. CDR3 sequence: CASSRTGQGSEQYF. DNA for the CDR3: TGTGCCAGCAGTCGAACAGGACAGGGAAGCGAGCAGTACTTC.

Here the CDR3 reads CASTWGRLGYSNQPQHF. CDR3 sequence (DNA): TGTGCCAGCACCTGGGGCAGGTTGGGGTATAGCAATCAGCCCCAGCATTTT. The chain has TRBV28 and TRBJ1-5, with D possibly matching TRBD1 (5 bases). This CDR3 comprises 17 residues. V shed 7 bases and J shed 0 bases, with 19 bases lying between them. CDR1 is MDHEN, CDR2 SYDVKM, per germline.

The V and J genes are TRBV5-1 and TRBJ2-5, with D perhaps matching TRBD1 (5 bases). The germline V gene has CDR1 SGHRS and CDR2 YFSETQ. Trimming removed 0 bases from V and 2 bases from J, with 8 bases in between. The CDR3 runs 14 residues. The CDR3 bases are TGCGCCAGCAGCTTGGGGGGCCCTCAAGAGACCCAGTACTTC. It specifies CASSLGGPQETQYF.

This sequence joins TRBV6-4 and TRBJ2-1; TRBD1 agrees at 7 bases. The J segment lost 2 bases and the V segment lost 2 bases, leaving 6 bases of the junction unmatched. There are 16 residues in the CDR3. Germline V gene lookup returns CDR1 MRHNA and CDR2 SNTAGT. CDR3 region: CASSDNNRGPYNEQFF. DNA for the CDR3: TGTGCCAGCAGTGACAATAACAGGGGCCCCTACAATGAGCAGTTCTTC.

The chain recombines TRBV18 with TRBJ2-6; D uncertain. The V gene lost 3 bases and the J gene lost 1 base, with 7 bases spanning the gap. The CDR3 spans 15 residues. The V gene's germline CDR1 is KGHSH and CDR2 LQKENI. The CDR3 protein is CASSPLLSGANVLTF. CDR3 coding DNA: TGTGCCAGCTCACCCCTGCTATCTGGGGCCAACGTCCTGACTTTC.

The V call is TRBV12-5, the J call TRBJ2-1, with 11 bases identical to TRBD2. With V trimmed by 3 bases and J by 0 bases, 19 bases remained unmatched. The V gene's germline CDR1 is LGHNT and CDR2 FRNRAP. The CDR3 is 22 residues long. The DNA of the CDR3 is TGTGCTAGTGGTTTTGCGAACCCGGGACTAGCGGCCCCAATTAGCTCCTACAATGAGCAGTTCTTC. Translating gives CASGFANPGLAAPISSYNEQFF.

V usage is TRBV10-2 and J usage is TRBJ2-1, with D perhaps matching TRBD1 (6 bases). Germline-derived CDR1 and CDR2 are WSHSY and SAAADI. The germline V and J ends were trimmed by 4 bases and 9 bases, with 16 bases remaining between them. There are 14 residues in the CDR3. CDR3 nucleotides: TGCGCCAGCAGTGTGGCAGGGGATAGTGGTGAGCAGTTCTTC. This codes for CASSVAGDSGEQFF.

The sample holds many counts of this clone. The V call is TRBV4-3, the J call TRBJ1-1; D remains ambiguous. CDR1 LGHNA and CDR2 YSLEER come from the germline V gene. The CDR3 totals 15 residues. Trimming cost V 0 bases and J 0 bases, with 8 bases left between them. The CDR3 is CASSQDPGMNTEAFF. The CDR3, as DNA: TGCGCCAGCAGCCAAGATCCGGGGATGAACACTGAAGCTTTCTTT.

This rearrangement joins TRBV9 to TRBJ1-1, with TRBD1 identical over 7 bases. This CDR3 spans 15 amino acids. V lost 3 bases to trimming and J lost 4 bases; unmatched junction nucleotides: 9. The V gene's germline CDR1 is SGDLS and CDR2 YYNGEE. CDR3 protein: CASSADRDWVTEAFF. CDR3 sequence (DNA): TGTGCCAGCAGCGCTGACAGGGATTGGGTCACTGAAGCTTTCTTT.

The rearrangement uses TRBV10-3 and TRBJ2-7; 7 bases align to TRBD1. This CDR3 is 15 amino acids long. V shed 1 base and J 3 bases; nucleotides not matched to a gene: 6. The germline V gene has CDR1 ENHRY and CDR2 SYGVKD. The CDR3: CAISEFRDSYYEQYF. CDR3 DNA: TGTGCCATCAGTGAGTTTAGGGACAGCTACTACGAGCAGTACTTC.

This rearrangement joins TRBV6-6 to TRBJ1-2; 8 bases line up with TRBD1. Germline-derived CDR1 and CDR2 are MNHNY and SVGAGI (reference sequence). V was clipped by 6 bases and J by 3 bases; unmatched bases: 3. The CDR3 is 13 residues long. The CDR3 reads CASSMDRDYGYTF. The CDR3 nucleotides read TGTGCCAGCAGCATGGACAGGGACTATGGCTACACCTTC.

The V and J genes are TRBV19 and TRBJ2-7, with TRBD2 matching over 9 bases. J lost 2 bases, V lost 3 bases, and 2 bases had no gene match. The CDR3 has 14 amino acids. The germline CDR1 and CDR2 sequences are LNHDA and SQIVND (reference sequence). This CDR3 reads CASSIASGAYEQYF. In nucleotides, the CDR3 is TGTGCCAGTAGTATCGCTAGCGGGGCCTACGAGCAGTACTTC.

The chain carries TRBV7-3 and TRBJ2-2; D not resolved. Trimming left V 6 bases short and J 0 bases short, with 11 bases between. CDR1 and CDR2 (germline): SGHTA, FQGTGA. This CDR3 is 15 amino acids long. Here the CDR3 DNA reads TGTGCCAGCAGTTCAGGCGTCGCGAACACCGGGGAGCTGTTTTTT. Translating gives CASSSGVANTGELFF.

The gene calls are TRBV6-1 and TRBJ1-1; 10 positions match TRBD1. J was trimmed by 1 base and V by 4 bases; bases with no gene match: 0. Germline CDR1 reads MNHNS; CDR2 reads SASEGT. The CDR3 has 14 amino acids. CDR3 residues: CASSGDRGNTEAFF. CDR3 DNA sequence: TGTGCCAGCAGTGGGGACAGGGGGAACACTGAAGCTTTCTTT.

The chain couples TRBV19 to TRBJ1-3, with D uncertain. V was pared by 2 bases and J by 3 bases, with 11 bases between. The CDR3 totals 15 residues. Germline CDR1 LNHDA, CDR2 SQIVND (reference sequence). CDR3 in DNA: TGTGCCAGTAGTATAACGGGTCCCGATGGAAACACCATATATTTT. Its protein is CASSITGPDGNTIYF.

This clone appeared a few times. The chain uses TRBV19 and TRBJ1-5; D is uncertain. The CDR3 has 15 amino acids. The V gene lost 5 bases and the J gene lost 0 bases, with 11 bases spanning the gap. Germline V lookup: CDR1 LNHDA, CDR2 SQIVND (reference sequence). DNA of the CDR3: TGTGCCAGTAGTGAATACGGGGATAGCAATCAGCCCCAGCATTTT. Its protein product is CASSEYGDSNQPQHF.

CDR3 region: CASSLGVTGDGVYEQYF. The CDR3 DNA reads TGCGCCAGCAGCTTGGGGGTAACAGGGGATGGGGTCTACGAGCAGTACTTC. V usage is TRBV5-1 and J usage is TRBJ2-7, with 7 bases that match TRBD1. The length of the CDR3 is 17 residues. J gave up 3 bases and V 0 bases, and 12 bases lay outside the gene matches. CDR1 is SGHRS, CDR2 YFSETQ, per germline.